The 10 T cell receptor beta chains reported below all come from one sample, sequenced in a study of blood T cell repertoires in COVID-19. The table came from immunoSEQ multiplex PCR; TCRdb's copy has only in-frame clones and leaves some out. The sample has around 150,000 clones; 84% are singletons. Material: peripheral blood. Receptors originate from a man aged 25 to 45 with COVID-19, enrolled during active disease.

The chain couples TRBV10-1 to TRBJ1-2; tentative D call: TRBD1 (6 bases). The CDR3 contains 15 residues. Trimming pared 5 bases from V and 2 bases from J, leaving 15 bases between. Germline assignment: CDR1 WNHNN and CDR2 SYGVQD (reference sequence). The CDR3 reads CASSPITGSNYGYTF. CDR3 DNA sequence: TGCGCCAGCAGTCCGATTACAGGGTCCAACTATGGCTACACCTTC.

V gene TRBV3-1 (or the pseudogene TRBV3-2) combines with J gene TRBJ1-4; D unclear. The germline V and J ends were trimmed by 1 base and 0 bases, with 21 bases remaining between them. The CDR3 length is 20 residues. In germline, CDR1 is LGHDT, CDR2 YNNKEL (reference sequence). CDR3 loop: CASSQVYLTGNSATNEKLFF. CDR3 sequence (DNA): TGTGCCAGCAGCCAAGTCTATCTTACCGGTAACTCTGCAACTAATGAAAAACTGTTTTTT.

The chain recombines TRBV6-2 or TRBV6-3 with TRBJ1-2; D unclear. Germline V gene sequence: CDR1 MNHEY, CDR2 SVGEGT. The CDR3 is 14 residues long. With 6 bases removed from V and 5 bases from J, the gap between germline ends came to 16 bases. CDR3 protein: CASSQTRTLYGYTF. CDR3 sequence (DNA): TGTGCCAGCAGCCAAACGCGCACCCTGTATGGCTACACCTTC.

The V and J genes are TRBV29-1 and TRBJ1-2, with 12 bases that match TRBD1. Germline assignment: CDR1 SQVTM and CDR2 ANQGSEA. V dropped 7 bases and J dropped 5; count of bases not matched to a gene: 17. The CDR3 is made up of 17 amino acids. CDR3 sequence reads: CSAGPEKSGQGAYGYTF. The CDR3 DNA is TGCAGCGCCGGACCAGAAAAGTCGGGACAGGGGGCTTATGGCTACACCTTC.

This chain connects TRBV15 to TRBJ2-1, with 12 bases that match TRBD2. CDR3 size: 16 residues. Trimming removed 0 bases from V and 9 bases from J; junction bases left unmatched: 6. Per the germline V gene, CDR1 is LNHNV and CDR2 is YYDKDF (reference sequence). CDR3 nucleotide sequence: TGTGCCACCAGCAGAGATCCTAGCGGGAGGGGTGGTGAGCAGTTCTTC. This encodes CATSRDPSGRGGEQFF.

The chain employs TRBV9 and TRBJ2-5; 8 positions agree with TRBD1. J lost 5 bases, V lost 5 bases, and 14 bases had no gene match. Germline V gives CDR1 SGDLS, CDR2 YYNGEE. The CDR3 spans 16 residues. CDR3 loop: CASSSPGQGLRETQYF. The DNA for the CDR3 is TGTGCCAGCAGTTCCCCAGGACAGGGCTTACGGGAGACCCAGTACTTC.

The chain is built from TRBV11-3 and TRBJ1-4; 7 nucleotides line up with TRBD1. Trimming at V came to 5 bases and at J to 8 bases, leaving 5 bases not matched to a gene. CDR3 length equals 13 residues. The germline V gene encodes CDR1 SGHNT and CDR2 YENEEA. In DNA, the CDR3 is TGTGCCAGCAGCAAGATACAGGGGGAAAAACTGTTTTTT. Encoded protein: CASSKIQGEKLFF.

V and J are TRBV19 and TRBJ2-3; 7 bases align to TRBD1. The CDR3 has 16 amino acids. The V gene's germline CDR1 is LNHDA and CDR2 SQIVND (reference sequence). The V gene end was trimmed by 6 bases and the J gene end by 6 bases; junction bases not matched to a gene: 15. This CDR3 reads CASSLSRTGTGDTQYF. CDR3 DNA sequence: TGTGCCAGTAGCCTGAGTCGGACAGGAACGGGGGATACGCAGTATTTT.

The gene calls are TRBV29-1 and TRBJ2-2; 8 bases match TRBD1. This CDR3 is 15 amino acids long. The germline V gene encodes CDR1 SQVTM and CDR2 ANQGSEA. V lost 7 bases, J lost 1 base, and 8 bases stayed unmatched. DNA of the CDR3: TGCAGCGCCCGGAGAGGGACAGGGAACACCGGGGAGCTGTTTTTT. Translation: CSARRGTGNTGELFF.

The V gene is TRBV12-3 or TRBV12-4, the J gene TRBJ2-1; 9 positions match TRBD1. With V trimmed by 6 bases and J by 9 bases, 6 bases remained unmatched. The CDR3 loop spans 13 amino acids. CDR3 sequence: CASRGQGIPEQFF. The CDR3, as DNA: TGTGCCAGCAGGGGACAGGGTATCCCTGAGCAGTTCTTC.